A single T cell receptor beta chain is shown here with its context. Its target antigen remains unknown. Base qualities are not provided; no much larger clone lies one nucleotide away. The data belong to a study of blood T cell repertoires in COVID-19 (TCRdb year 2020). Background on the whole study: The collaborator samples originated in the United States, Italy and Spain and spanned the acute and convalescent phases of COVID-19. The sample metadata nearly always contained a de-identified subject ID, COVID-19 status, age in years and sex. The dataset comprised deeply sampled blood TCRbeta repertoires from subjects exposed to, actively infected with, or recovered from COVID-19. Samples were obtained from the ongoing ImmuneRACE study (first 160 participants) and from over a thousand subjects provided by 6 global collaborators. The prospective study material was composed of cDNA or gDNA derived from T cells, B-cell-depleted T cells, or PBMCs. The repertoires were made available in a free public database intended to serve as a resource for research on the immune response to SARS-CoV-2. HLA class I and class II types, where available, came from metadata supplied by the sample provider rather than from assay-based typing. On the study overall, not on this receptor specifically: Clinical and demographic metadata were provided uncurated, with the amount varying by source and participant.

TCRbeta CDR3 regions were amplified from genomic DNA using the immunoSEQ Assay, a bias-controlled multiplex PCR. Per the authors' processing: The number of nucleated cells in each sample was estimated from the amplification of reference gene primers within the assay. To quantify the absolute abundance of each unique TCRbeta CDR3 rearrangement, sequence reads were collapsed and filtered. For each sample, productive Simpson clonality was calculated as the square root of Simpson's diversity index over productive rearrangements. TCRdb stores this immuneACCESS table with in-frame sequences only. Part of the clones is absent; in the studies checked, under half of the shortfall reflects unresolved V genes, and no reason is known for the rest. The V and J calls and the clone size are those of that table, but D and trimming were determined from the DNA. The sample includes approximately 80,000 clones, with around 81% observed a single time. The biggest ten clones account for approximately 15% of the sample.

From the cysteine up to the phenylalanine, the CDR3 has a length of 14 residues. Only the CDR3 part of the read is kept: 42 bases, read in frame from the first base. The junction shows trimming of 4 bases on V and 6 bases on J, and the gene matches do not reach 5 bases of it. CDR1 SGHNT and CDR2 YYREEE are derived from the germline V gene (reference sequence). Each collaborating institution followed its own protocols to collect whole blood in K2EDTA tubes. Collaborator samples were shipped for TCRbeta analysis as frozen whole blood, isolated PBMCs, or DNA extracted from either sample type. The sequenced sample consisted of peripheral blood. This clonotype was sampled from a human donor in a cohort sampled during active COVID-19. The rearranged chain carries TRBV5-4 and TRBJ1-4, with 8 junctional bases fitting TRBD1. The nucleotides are TGTGCCAGCAGCACTGACAGGGGTTATGAAAAACTGTTTTTT. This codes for CASSTDRGYEKLFF.